This is a list of T cell receptor beta chains from one sample in a study of blood T cell repertoires in COVID-19. The repertoire was sequenced with immunoSEQ multiplex PCR; TCRdb's copy has only in-frame clones and lacks some. The sample has around 200,000 clones, roughly 90% seen once. The sequenced sample was PBMCs or T cells enriched from blood (not recorded which). These receptors originate from a woman aged 35 to 49 with acute COVID-19. The conserved cysteine and the conserved F or W are not part of the CDR3 here. Clone size is given for some rows only: seen once, a few or many times, or a class if the clone is expanded.

size: NA; V: TRBV5-1; J: TRBJ1-1; CDR3: ASSLPGTGVTEAF
size: NA; V: TRBV6-5; J: TRBJ1-1; CDR3: ASSYGPSEAF
size: few; V: TRBV7-2; J: TRBJ1-5; CDR3: ASSLDRGRSQPQH
size: NA; V: TRBV5-1; J: TRBJ2-1; CDR3: ASSPRGTGNKQF
size: NA; V: TRBV15; J: TRBJ1-2; CDR3: ATSRDTGGRGYT
size: NA; V: TRBV15; J: TRBJ2-3; CDR3: ATSREARGRTDTQY
size: NA; V: TRBV7-7; J: TRBJ2-1; CDR3: ASSLATGGENNEQF
size: NA; V: TRBV5-1; J: TRBJ1-2; CDR3: ASSGREGYT
size: NA; V: TRBV5-5; J: TRBJ1-2; CDR3: ASTLNQEGYT
size: NA; V: TRBV5-1; J: TRBJ1-3; CDR3: ASSWDSSGNTIY
size: NA; V: TRBV6-5; J: TRBJ2-4; CDR3: ASRTIQRKNIQY
size: NA; V: TRBV27; J: TRBJ1-2; CDR3: ASSADRNYGYT
size: few; V: TRBV18; J: TRBJ1-1; CDR3: ASSRQGMNTEAF
size: NA; V: TRBV2; J: TRBJ2-5; CDR3: ASKSSAGMGETQY
size: NA; V: TRBV10-3; J: TRBJ2-1; CDR3: AIRADGGLMDYGNEQF
size: NA; V: TRBV9; J: TRBJ2-2; CDR3: ASSAPGTGLAGELF
size: NA; V: TRBV14; J: TRBJ1-1; CDR3: ASSRGRLTEAF
size: NA; V: TRBV6-2/TRBV6-3; J: TRBJ1-6; CDR3: ASSFPTGLSNSPLH
size: NA; V: TRBV7-2; J: TRBJ1-1; CDR3: ASRYRGLNTEAF
size: NA; V: TRBV7-9; J: TRBJ2-6; CDR3: ASSLVTGVGANVLT
size: NA; V: TRBV13; J: TRBJ2-3; CDR3: ASSFGQTTDTQY
size: NA; V: TRBV5-1; J: TRBJ1-1; CDR3: ASSVGTGGNTEAF
size: NA; V: TRBV24-1; J: TRBJ1-5; CDR3: ATSGGGSNQPQH
size: NA; V: TRBV20-1; J: TRBJ1-3; CDR3: SASLPGAGNTIY
size: once; V: TRBV11-2; J: TRBJ1-3; CDR3: ASSLAGQLSGNTIY
size: once; V: TRBV6-5; J: TRBJ1-1; CDR3: ASTSGVGLTF
size: NA; V: TRBV19; J: TRBJ1-2; CDR3: ASSQQGAPGYT
size: NA; V: TRBV24-1; J: TRBJ2-1; CDR3: ATSDPSAYYNEQF
size: NA; V: TRBV7-2; J: TRBJ2-2; CDR3: ASSLVQITTGELF
size: NA; V: TRBV5-1; J: TRBJ2-5; CDR3: ASSSGLAGGIGTQY